A single sample gave rise to the 24 T cell receptor beta chains below, sequenced in a study of cytomegalovirus exposure and HLA in healthy donors. Both 60 Vbeta primers and 13 Jbeta primers went into the PCR. Some clones are missing from TCRdb's copy, which holds only in-frame ones; the method was immunoSEQ multiplex PCR. Of more than 110,000 clones listed, around 76% are singletons. The source material was PBMCs. These receptors were taken from a male donor in good health and CMV-seronegative.

V and J are TRBV11-2 and TRBJ1-1, with D perhaps matching TRBD1 (6 bases). This CDR3 region has 15 residues. The V gene lost 0 bases and the J gene lost 0 bases, with 8 bases spanning the gap. Germline CDR1 SGHAT, CDR2 FQNNGV. This CDR3 is CASSLEGAVNTEAFF. The CDR3 DNA reads TGTGCCAGCAGCTTAGAGGGGGCAGTGAACACTGAAGCTTTCTTT.

J is TRBJ2-7 and V is TRBV5-1, with a weak D call TRBD2 (5 bases). Germline loops: CDR1 SGHRS, CDR2 YFSETQ. The CDR3 spans 13 residues. V lost 1 base and J lost 1, with 6 bases in between. This chain's CDR3 is CASSLRGSYEQYF. CDR3 bases: TGCGCCAGCAGCTTGCGCGGGTCCTACGAGCAGTACTTC.

The chain combines TRBV7-3 with TRBJ2-3, with TRBD2 identical over 9 bases. Trimming took 2 bases from V and 0 from J; bases not matched to a gene: 0. The CDR3 consists of 15 residues. CDR1 and CDR2 from the germline V gene are SGHTA and FQGTGA. In DNA form, the CDR3 reads TGTGCCAGCAGCTTAGCGGGGGGGAGCACAGATACGCAGTATTTT. Its translation is CASSLAGGSTDTQYF.

V is TRBV4-1 and J is TRBJ1-4; the D gene is possibly TRBD1 (5 bases). Trimming cost V 4 bases and J 3 bases, with 18 bases left between them. In germline, CDR1 is MGHRA, CDR2 YSYEKL. The CDR3 consists of 17 residues. In DNA, the CDR3 is TGCGCCAGCAGCCCCATCGAGGCGGGGCCAGCTAATGAAAAACTGTTTTTT. Protein sequence: CASSPIEAGPANEKLFF.

V is TRBV6-6 and J is TRBJ1-2, with D perhaps matching TRBD1 (5 bases). CDR3 size: 15 residues. Trimming pared 7 bases from V and 0 bases from J, leaving 15 bases between. Per germline, CDR1 MNHNY and CDR2 SVGAGI (reference sequence). The CDR3 reads CASNIDRESNYGYTF. CDR3 in DNA: TGTGCCAGCAACATAGACAGAGAATCTAACTATGGCTACACCTTC.

This chain uses TRBV4-2 with TRBJ2-1; D possibly corresponds to TRBD2 (6 bases). The CDR3 spans 13 residues. The V end lost 2 bases, the J end lost 8 bases, and 10 bases lay between the germline ends. The V gene's germline CDR1 is LGHNA and CDR2 YNFKEQ. The CDR3 coding sequence is TGTGCCAGCAGCCAAACTAGCTTCGATGAGCAGTTCTTC. The encoded protein is CASSQTSFDEQFF.

The V and J genes are TRBV4-1 and TRBJ1-6; tentative D call: TRBD1 (5 bases). There are 13 residues in the CDR3. Trimming removed 8 bases at V and 7 bases at J, with 12 bases between. Looked up from germline, CDR1 is MGHRA and CDR2 is YSYEKL. CDR3 in amino acids: CASGYRWNSPLHF. The CDR3 DNA reads as TGCGCCAGCGGGTACAGGTGGAATTCACCCCTCCACTTT.

On this clone itself: Germline is not matched at one junction end, which may reflect a read error. This sequence joins TRBV7-3 and TRBJ1-5; maybe TRBD1 (6 bases). The CDR3 sequence is 15 residues long. Germline lookup yields CDR1 SGHTA and CDR2 FQGTGA. The CDR3 DNA sequence: TGTTCCAGCAGCTTATCATGGGGGCCCAATCAGCCCCAGCATTTT. Amino acids: CSSSLSWGPNQPQHF.

The chain links TRBV4-3 to TRBJ2-7; D remains unclear. The CDR3 runs 13 residues. Germline V gene lookup returns CDR1 LGHNA and CDR2 YSLEER. V lost 1 base and J lost 2, with 6 bases in between. The CDR3 here is CASSQGTTYEQYF. The CDR3 nucleotides read TGCGCCAGCAGCCAAGGCACAACCTACGAGCAGTACTTC.

This clone was seen only a few times. The identical CDR3 is also encoded by other nucleotide sequences in the sample. CDR3 amino acids: CASSPPVGSGGYTF. DNA for the CDR3: TGTGCCAGCTCACCACCGGTTGGCAGCGGGGGCTACACCTTC. The chain has TRBV18 and TRBJ1-2; no firm D call. The CDR3 has 14 amino acids. The V end lost 0 bases, the J end lost 8 bases, and 13 bases lay between the germline ends. Germline V lookup: CDR1 KGHSH, CDR2 LQKENI.

This clone was detected only once. The V gene is TRBV7-6, the J gene TRBJ2-1; D may be TRBD2 (7 bases). Between the trimmed V and J ends, which lost 0 bases and 8 bases, there was a span of 17 bases. Germline CDR1 is SGHVS and CDR2 is FNYEAQ. The CDR3 is made up of 16 amino acids. CDR3 sequence reads: CASSLAGGPILDEQFF. DNA of the CDR3: TGTGCCAGCAGCTTAGCGGGGGGGCCTATTCTCGATGAGCAGTTCTTC.

V is TRBV6-6 and J is TRBJ1-1, with D unresolved. Trimming removed 4 bases from V and 4 bases from J, with 19 bases in between. The CDR3 extends over 16 amino acids. Germline CDR1 is MNHNY and CDR2 is SVGAGI (reference sequence). The CDR3 here is CASSFVRDLGGTEAFF. The CDR3 DNA sequence: TGTGCCAGCAGTTTCGTGCGGGATCTCGGCGGCACTGAAGCTTTCTTT.

The J gene is TRBJ2-5, the V gene TRBV27, with 8 bases aligning to TRBD1. This CDR3 has 15 amino acids. Germline trimming cut 5 bases from V and 4 bases from J; bases unmatched to any gene: 9. Germline assignment: CDR1 MNHEY and CDR2 SMNVEV (reference sequence). The CDR3 loop is CASSPGQGFVETQYF. The CDR3 coding sequence is TGTGCCAGCAGTCCCGGACAGGGATTCGTAGAGACCCAGTACTTC.

Turning to this clone: The sample has other DNA sequences that encode this CDR3 too. V gene TRBV12-5 combines with J gene TRBJ1-1, with 7 bases that match TRBD1. There are 14 residues in the CDR3. The germline gives CDR1 LGHNT, CDR2 FRNRAP. J was trimmed by 0 bases and V by 6 bases; bases with no gene match: 4. The CDR3 protein is CASGLGQLNTEAFF. As DNA, the CDR3 is TGTGCTAGTGGCCTGGGACAGCTGAACACTGAAGCTTTCTTT.

This chain links TRBV2 with TRBJ1-5, with 10 bases fitting TRBD1. The CDR3 loop spans 15 amino acids. Germline V CDR1 and CDR2: SNHLY, FYNNEI. The V and J ends lost 7 bases and 6 bases, in that order; junction bases with no gene match: 9. CDR3 nucleotide sequence: TGTGCCAGCACCCCGGGACAGGGGTACCGTCAGCCCCAGCATTTT. Translating gives CASTPGQGYRQPQHF.

Only a few counts were recorded for this clone. The chain is built from TRBV5-1 and TRBJ2-5; 11 bases fit TRBD2. The CDR3 sequence is 16 residues long. V lost 3 bases and J lost 1; bases outside the gene matches: 5. The germline V gene has CDR1 SGHRS and CDR2 YFSETQ. The CDR3 protein is CASSSGLAAAQETQYF. In nucleotides, the CDR3 is TGCGCCAGCAGCTCGGGACTAGCGGCTGCCCAAGAGACCCAGTACTTC.

This chain uses TRBV7-3 with TRBJ2-1; D is uncertain. From germline, CDR1 is SGHTA and CDR2 FQGTGA. V lost 3 bases and J 6 bases, leaving 12 bases between the germline ends. The CDR3 length is 14 residues. CDR3: CASSFGGSINEQFF. The DNA for the CDR3 is TGTGCCAGCAGCTTCGGCGGATCCATCAATGAGCAGTTCTTC.

CDR3 sequence: CASRQTGGATDEQFF. CDR3 DNA: TGTGCCAGTAGACAGACAGGGGGCGCAACCGATGAGCAGTTCTTC. The chain links TRBV19 to TRBJ2-1, with 10 bases matching TRBD1. Per the germline V gene, CDR1 is LNHDA and CDR2 is SQIVND (reference sequence). Unmatched junction bases numbered 10, after V lost 6 bases and J lost 8 bases. The CDR3 is 15 residues long.

This clone was seen more than once but under ten times. The chain uses TRBV19 and TRBJ1-5; D is undetermined. CDR1 is LNHDA, CDR2 SQIVND, per germline (reference sequence). The ends were cut back, 7 bases at V and 0 bases at J, with 7 bases in the middle. The CDR3 covers 13 residues. The CDR3 DNA follows: TGTGCCAGTACCCAAAATAGCAATCAGCCCCAGCATTTT. Its translation: CASTQNSNQPQHF.

In this sample, this clone turned up a few times. The genes are TRBV15 and TRBJ2-1; TRBD2 matches 15 bases. This CDR3 region has 19 residues. V trimming: 3 bases; J trimming: 2 bases; junction bases outside the gene matches: 8. CDR1 and CDR2 from the germline V gene are LNHNV and YYDKDF (reference sequence). In DNA, the CDR3 is TGTGCCACCAGCAGCTCACCGGGACTAGCGGGAGGTGCCTACAATGAGCAGTTCTTC. This codes for CATSSSPGLAGGAYNEQFF.

The rearrangement joins TRBV7-6 to TRBJ2-2; TRBD2 matches 8 bases. The CDR3 extends over 17 amino acids. From germline, CDR1 is SGHVS and CDR2 FNYEAQ. Trimming removed 5 bases from V and 0 bases from J; junction bases left unmatched: 8. This CDR3 reads CASSPRGRGANTGELFF. In nucleotides, the CDR3 is TGTGCCAGCAGCCCCCGGGGGCGGGGGGCGAACACCGGGGAGCTGTTTTTT.

This sequence joins TRBV5-1 and TRBJ1-5, with a tentative D call TRBD1 (6 bases). The CDR3 runs 15 residues. V lost 4 bases and J lost 0, with 11 bases in between. CDR1 is SGHRS, CDR2 YFSETQ, per germline. The CDR3 nucleotides are TGCGCCAGCAGCGAACAGGGTTATAGCAATCAGCCCCAGCATTTT. Translated: CASSEQGYSNQPQHF.

This clone was seen a single time. V usage is TRBV5-1 and J usage is TRBJ2-2, with 7 nucleotides matching TRBD1. The trim removed 3 bases at V and 4 bases at J, leaving 3 bases unmatched. In germline, CDR1 is SGHRS, CDR2 YFSETQ. This CDR3 contains 14 residues. CDR3 sequence reads: CASSSTGFTGELFF. In DNA form, the CDR3 reads TGCGCCAGCAGCTCGACAGGGTTCACCGGGGAGCTGTTTTTT.

This chain joins TRBV4-3 and TRBJ2-5; TRBD2 might be the D (7 bases). The CDR3 covers 14 residues. Trimming cost V 4 bases and J 4 bases, with 13 bases left between them. CDR1 LGHNA and CDR2 YSLEER come from the germline V gene. CDR3: CASSRRGAGETQYF. The CDR3 DNA reads as TGCGCCAGCAGCCGCCGGGGGGCGGGAGAGACCCAGTACTTC.